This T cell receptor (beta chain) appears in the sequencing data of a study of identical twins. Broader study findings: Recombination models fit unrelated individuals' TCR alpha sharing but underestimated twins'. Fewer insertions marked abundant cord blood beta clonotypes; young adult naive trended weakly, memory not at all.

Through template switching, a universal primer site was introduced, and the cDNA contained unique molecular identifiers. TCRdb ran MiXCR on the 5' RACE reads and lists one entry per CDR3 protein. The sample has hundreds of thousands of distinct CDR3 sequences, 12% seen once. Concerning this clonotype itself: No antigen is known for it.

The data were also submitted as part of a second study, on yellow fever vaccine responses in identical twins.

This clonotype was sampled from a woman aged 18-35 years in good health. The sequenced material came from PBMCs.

Written as DNA, the CDR3 is TGCAGTGCTAGCGGACTCCGCTCCTACAATGAGCAGTTCTTC. It specifies CSASGLRSYNEQFF. The chain recombines TRBV20-1 with TRBJ2-1; D might be TRBD2 (5 bases). CDR1 and CDR2 (germline): DFQATT, SNEGSKA (reference sequence). The V end was cut by 3 bases, the J end by 0 bases, with 9 bases between. The CDR3 totals 14 residues.